This passage covers 30 T cell receptor beta chains from one sample sequenced in a study of blood T cell repertoires in COVID-19. Sequenced by immunoSEQ multiplex PCR; TCRdb stores in-frame clones only, minus some. This table holds hundreds of thousands of clones, 70% to 90% found once. The specimen sequenced was peripheral blood. These receptors were collected from a woman aged 25-40 years who had recovered from COVID-19.

The chain recombines TRBV5-8 with TRBJ1-1; possibly TRBD1 for D (5 bases). The CDR3 covers 14 residues. CDR1 is SGHTS, CDR2 YDEGEE, per germline. The ends were cut back, 7 bases at V and 5 bases at J, with 18 bases in the middle. CDR3 bases: TGTGCCAGCCCCCGGTTTGGGGCGCGGACTGAAGCTTTCTTT. It translates to CASPRFGARTEAFF.

V usage is TRBV18 and J usage is TRBJ2-7; no reliable D call. V lost 9 bases and J 8 bases, leaving 20 bases between the germline ends. The germline gives CDR1 KGHSH, CDR2 LQKENI. CDR3 length: 13 residues. CDR3 nucleotide sequence: TGTGCCAGTTCCCCCCCCGACACGTCACAGCAGTACTTC. Amino acids: CASSPPDTSQQYF. The full variable domain, completed using reference TRBV18 and TRBJ2-7, is NAGVMQNPRHLVRRRGQEARLRCSPMKGHSHVYWYRQLPEEGLKFMVYLQKENIIDESGMPKERFSAEFPKEGPSILRIQQVVRGDSAAYFCASSPPDTSQQYFGPGTRLTVT.

The rearrangement links TRBV20-1 to TRBJ2-5; 11 bases match TRBD2. This CDR3 contains 15 residues. Per the germline V gene, CDR1 is DFQATT and CDR2 is SNEGSKA (reference sequence). The V segment lost 3 bases and the J segment 5 bases; nucleotides outside the gene matches: 8. CDR3: CSASFPSGGKETQYF. Written as DNA, the CDR3 is TGCAGTGCTAGTTTTCCTAGCGGGGGGAAGGAGACCCAGTACTTC.

The CDR3 sequence: CASSDPGTGVEKLFF. In DNA form, the CDR3 reads TGTGCCAGCAGTGATCCGGGGACAGGGGTTGAAAAACTGTTTTTT. This chain uses TRBV25-1 with TRBJ1-4; the match to TRBD1 covers 10 bases. The ends lost 3 bases at V and 7 bases at J; junction bases unmatched: 5. Germline CDR1 reads MGHDK; CDR2 reads SYGVNS. This CDR3 is built from 15 residues.

The gene calls are TRBV5-1 and TRBJ1-2; D is unresolved. With 0 bases removed from V and 4 bases from J, the gap between germline ends came to 10 bases. CDR3 length: 14 amino acids. Germline CDR1 is SGHRS and CDR2 is YFSETQ. As DNA, the CDR3 is TGCGCCAGCAGCTTGGATCAGGCTGGCTATGGCTACACCTTC. Residues: CASSLDQAGYGYTF.

CDR3 DNA sequence: TGTGCCAGCAGTTCGTCGGGGATCAATGGCGGGGAGCTGTTTTTT. It is translated as CASSSSGINGGELFF. The gene calls are TRBV3-1 (or the pseudogene TRBV3-2) and TRBJ2-2; perhaps TRBD2 as D (5 bases). V dropped 6 bases and J dropped 7 bases, with 18 bases sitting between them. Germline V gene sequence: CDR1 LGHDT, CDR2 YNNKEL (reference sequence). This CDR3 has 15 residues.

The chain couples TRBV19 to TRBJ2-5; D gene unclear. There are 11 residues in the CDR3. CDR1 and CDR2 from the germline V gene are LNHDA and SQIVND (reference sequence). V was cut by 8 bases and J by 2 bases, with 6 bases left in between. CDR3 region: CASSRQETQYF. The CDR3 DNA reads as TGTGCCAGTTCGAGACAAGAGACCCAGTACTTC. Together with reference TRBV19 and TRBJ2-5, the CDR3 gives the full variable domain: DGGITQSPKYLFRKEGQNVTLSCEQNLNHDAMYWYRQDPGQGLRLIYYSQIVNDFQKGDIAEGYSVSREKKESFPLTVTSAQKNPTAFYLCASSRQETQYFGPGTRLLVL.

This chain links TRBV7-2 with TRBJ2-5; TRBD2 agrees at 9 bases. V was pared by 3 bases and J by 0 bases, with 2 bases of the junction left unmatched. The CDR3 is 15 amino acids. Germline assignment: CDR1 SGHTA and CDR2 FQGNSA. Here the CDR3 DNA reads TGTGCCAGCAGCTTCCGACTAGCGGACCAAGAGACCCAGTACTTC. Its translation: CASSFRLADQETQYF.

CDR3 coding DNA: TGTGCCAGCAGCACCCGACTAGCGGGTCATAGCACAGATACGCAGTATTTT. Translated, it gives CASSTRLAGHSTDTQYF. The chain is built from TRBV5-4 and TRBJ2-3; 10 bases are a match to TRBD2. Trimming at V came to 4 bases and at J to 0 bases, leaving 8 bases not matched to a gene. The germline CDR1 and CDR2 sequences are SGHNT and YYREEE (reference sequence). The CDR3 consists of 17 residues.

This clone was counted between two and nine times. The chain links TRBV28 to TRBJ1-5, with 12 bases fitting TRBD1. Per germline, CDR1 MDHEN and CDR2 SYDVKM. V was clipped by 3 bases and J by 1 base; unmatched bases: 10. This CDR3 has 19 residues. CDR3 bases: TGTGCCAGCAGTTTTCCCCGTGGGACAGGGGGCAGGAGCAATCAGCCCCAGCATTTT. It encodes CASSFPRGTGGRSNQPQHF.

This chain connects TRBV27 to TRBJ2-7; D is possibly TRBD1 (5 bases). Between the trimmed V and J ends, which lost 4 bases and 2 bases, there was a span of 18 bases. Germline V lookup: CDR1 MNHEY, CDR2 SMNVEV (reference sequence). The CDR3 runs to 16 residues. The CDR3 nucleotides are TGTGCCAGCAGTTCTCCCTCACAGGTGATCACCTACGAGCAGTACTTC. As protein: CASSSPSQVITYEQYF.

Only one count was recorded for this clone. The chain has TRBV2 and TRBJ1-6, with 11 bases lining up with TRBD1. The CDR3 is 16 amino acids. The germline V gene has CDR1 SNHLY and CDR2 FYNNEI. With V trimmed by 4 bases and J by 7 bases, 6 bases remained unmatched. CDR3 loop: CASSGTGDRGNSPLHF. In nucleotides, the CDR3 is TGTGCCAGCAGTGGGACAGGGGACAGGGGGAATTCACCCCTCCACTTT.

This chain connects TRBV9 to TRBJ2-1; 11 nucleotides align to TRBD2. V shed 4 bases, J shed 0 bases, and the junction held 9 bases outside the gene matches. Germline values: CDR1 SGDLS, CDR2 YYNGEE. The CDR3 consists of 18 residues. CDR3 sequence: CASSRRGSGGGSYNEQFF. In nucleotides, the CDR3 is TGTGCCAGCAGCCGCCGGGGTAGCGGGGGGGGCTCCTACAATGAGCAGTTCTTC.

The genes are TRBV10-3 and TRBJ1-1, with a weak D call TRBD1 (6 bases). The CDR3 covers 13 residues. CDR1 and CDR2 (germline): ENHRY, SYGVKD. V dropped 6 bases and J dropped 0 bases, with 8 bases sitting between them. The CDR3 loop is CAIRGQMNTEAFF. The CDR3, as DNA: TGTGCCATCAGAGGACAGATGAACACTGAAGCTTTCTTT.

This chain connects TRBV19 to TRBJ1-5, with 8 bases identical to TRBD1. This CDR3 is 17 amino acids long. CDR1 is LNHDA and CDR2 is SQIVND in the germline V gene (reference sequence). The V gene end was trimmed by 5 bases and the J gene end by 2 bases; junction bases not matched to a gene: 11. The CDR3 sequence is CASSFRTGWDRNQPQHF. Written as DNA, the CDR3 is TGTGCCAGTAGTTTCCGGACAGGGTGGGATCGCAATCAGCCCCAGCATTTT. Supplemented by reference TRBV19 and TRBJ1-5, the full variable domain reads DGGITQSPKYLFRKEGQNVTLSCEQNLNHDAMYWYRQDPGQGLRLIYYSQIVNDFQKGDIAEGYSVSREKKESFPLTVTSAQKNPTAFYLCASSFRTGWDRNQPQHFGDGTRLSIL.

This chain connects TRBV4-2 to TRBJ2-7, with 9 bases that match TRBD1. The germline V gene has CDR1 LGHNA and CDR2 YNFKEQ. The ends lost 1 base at V and 3 bases at J; junction bases unmatched: 7. CDR3 length: 16 amino acids. The CDR3 loop is CASSQVAGTGFYEQYF. CDR3 in DNA: TGTGCCAGCAGCCAAGTGGCTGGGACAGGGTTCTACGAGCAGTACTTC.

V and J are TRBV5-4 and TRBJ1-1, with D maybe TRBD1 (5 bases). Germline values: CDR1 SGHNT, CDR2 YYREEE (reference sequence). Between the trimmed V and J ends, which lost 4 bases and 0 bases, there was a span of 10 bases. The CDR3 extends over 14 amino acids. In DNA, the CDR3 is TGTGCCAGCAGCGTAGGGGCAATGAACACTGAAGCTTTCTTT. Translating it yields CASSVGAMNTEAFF.

This clone occurred once. This chain joins TRBV27 and TRBJ1-2; D ambiguous. Between the trimmed V and J ends, which lost 8 bases and 6 bases, there was a span of 13 bases. The CDR3 extends over 12 amino acids. The germline V gene has CDR1 MNHEY and CDR2 SMNVEV (reference sequence). The CDR3 sequence: CASRFRGDGYTF. The CDR3 DNA sequence: TGTGCCAGCCGCTTTCGGGGAGATGGCTACACCTTC.

V and J are TRBV5-1 and TRBJ2-3; D is possibly TRBD2 (6 bases). The ends were cut back, 0 bases at V and 6 bases at J, with 11 bases in the middle. There are 14 residues in the CDR3. Germline-derived CDR1 and CDR2 are SGHRS and YFSETQ. This chain's CDR3 is CASSLAPGGDTQYF. The CDR3 coding sequence is TGCGCCAGCAGCTTGGCCCCCGGGGGTGATACGCAGTATTTT.

The chain carries TRBV5-6 and TRBJ1-2, with 7 bases aligning to TRBD1. V shed 5 bases and J 2 bases; nucleotides not matched to a gene: 6. The CDR3 has 14 amino acids. Per germline, CDR1 SGHDT and CDR2 YYEEEE. CDR3 bases: TGTGCCAGCAGTCTGGGGACAGTAAACTATGGCTACACCTTC. As protein: CASSLGTVNYGYTF.

Only one count was recorded for this clone. V gene TRBV2 combines with J gene TRBJ1-6; TRBD1 matches 8 bases. This CDR3 contains 17 residues. The germline CDR1 and CDR2 sequences are SNHLY and FYNNEI. The ends lost 3 bases at V and 7 bases at J; junction bases unmatched: 11. In DNA, the CDR3 is TGTGCCAGCAGTGACAGTGGTCAGGGGGCTAGAAATTCACCCCTCCACTTT. Its translation is CASSDSGQGARNSPLHF.

This chain joins TRBV7-3 and TRBJ1-1; possibly TRBD1 for D (6 bases). Trimming cost V 5 bases and J 7 bases, with 14 bases left between them. This CDR3 spans 13 amino acids. In germline, CDR1 is SGHTA, CDR2 FQGTGA. DNA of the CDR3: TGTGCCAGCAGCGAAAAAGGGGGGGTTGAAGCTTTCTTT. This codes for CASSEKGGVEAFF.

The chain combines TRBV2 with TRBJ1-1; 7 bases map to TRBD1. The V gene end was trimmed by 6 bases and the J gene end by 1 base; junction bases not matched to a gene: 8. The CDR3 has 15 amino acids. The germline V gene encodes CDR1 SNHLY and CDR2 FYNNEI. This chain's CDR3 is CASRERTGSNTEAFF. CDR3 in DNA: TGTGCCAGCAGGGAACGGACAGGCTCGAACACTGAAGCTTTCTTT.

This clone was detected once. This chain links TRBV5-1 with TRBJ2-7, with D possibly TRBD2 on 6 matching bases. V dropped 3 bases and J dropped 2 bases, with 15 bases sitting between them. Germline assignment: CDR1 SGHRS and CDR2 YFSETQ. CDR3 length equals 15 residues. CDR3 nucleotide sequence: TGCGCCAGCAGCTGGGGCGGGGCGGGTCCCTACGAGCAGTACTTC. This translates into CASSWGGAGPYEQYF.

The V gene is TRBV28, the J gene TRBJ1-2; the match to TRBD1 covers 9 bases. The V gene's germline CDR1 is MDHEN and CDR2 SYDVKM. This CDR3 comprises 14 residues. J was trimmed by 8 bases and V by 6 bases; bases with no gene match: 10. CDR3 amino acids: CASRQEQGAGGYTF. DNA of the CDR3: TGTGCCAGCAGACAAGAACAGGGGGCAGGGGGCTACACCTTC.

This sequence joins TRBV19 and TRBJ1-5; D gene unclear. The CDR3 is made up of 13 amino acids. With 8 bases removed from V and 0 bases from J, the gap between germline ends came to 8 bases. The germline gives CDR1 LNHDA, CDR2 SQIVND (reference sequence). CDR3 coding DNA: TGTGCCAGTGCTGGGCGTAGCAATCAGCCCCAGCATTTT. It is translated as CASAGRSNQPQHF.

The V and J genes are TRBV5-6 and TRBJ1-4, with TRBD1 matching over 7 bases. Trimming at V came to 4 bases and at J to 0 bases, leaving 6 bases not matched to a gene. Germline V gives CDR1 SGHDT, CDR2 YYEEEE. CDR3 size: 16 residues. In DNA form, the CDR3 reads TGTGCCAGCAGCCCGTACAGGGGATCAACTAATGAAAAACTGTTTTTT. Its translation: CASSPYRGSTNEKLFF.

This chain connects TRBV14 to TRBJ2-1, with D perhaps matching TRBD2 (5 bases). Deletions cut 3 bases from V and 9 bases from J, with 15 bases between. Germline CDR1 SGHDN, CDR2 FVKESK. The CDR3 length is 14 residues. The CDR3 sequence: CASSQTALRGEQFF. The CDR3 DNA reads as TGTGCCAGCAGCCAGACGGCCCTCCGGGGTGAGCAGTTCTTC. Drawing the rest from reference TRBV14 and TRBJ2-1, the complete variable domain is EAGVTQFPSHSVIEKGQTVTLRCDPISGHDNLYWYRRVMGKEIKFLLHFVKESKQDESGMPNNRFLAERTGGTYSTLKVQPAELEDSGVYFCASSQTALRGEQFFGPGTRLTVL.

The chain carries TRBV3-1 (or the pseudogene TRBV3-2) and TRBJ1-5; tentative D call: TRBD1 (6 bases). Germline CDR1 and CDR2: LGHDT and YNNKEL (reference sequence). The V gene lost 4 bases and the J gene lost 5 bases, with 12 bases spanning the gap. The CDR3 runs 14 residues. The CDR3: CASSPGDTYQPQHF. CDR3 coding DNA: TGTGCCAGCAGCCCTGGGGACACCTATCAGCCCCAGCATTTT.

CDR3 DNA: TGTGCCAGCAGCCAAGAATTCCAGCAGGGGAATGAGCAGTTCTTC. Protein: CASSQEFQQGNEQFF. This rearrangement joins TRBV4-2 to TRBJ2-1; D possibly corresponds to TRBD1 (6 bases). The germline CDR1 and CDR2 sequences are LGHNA and YNFKEQ. This CDR3 region has 15 residues. Trimming took off 0 bases at V and 7 bases at J, with 13 bases between the two ends.